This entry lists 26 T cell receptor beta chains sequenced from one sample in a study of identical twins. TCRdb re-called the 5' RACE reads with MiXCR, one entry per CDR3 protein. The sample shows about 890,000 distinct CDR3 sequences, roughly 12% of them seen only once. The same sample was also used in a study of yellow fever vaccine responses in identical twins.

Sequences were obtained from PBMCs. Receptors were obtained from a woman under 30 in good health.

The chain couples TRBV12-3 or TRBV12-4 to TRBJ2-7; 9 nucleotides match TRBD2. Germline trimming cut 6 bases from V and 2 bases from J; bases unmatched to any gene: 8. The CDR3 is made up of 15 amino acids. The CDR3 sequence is CASRASLAGAYEQYF. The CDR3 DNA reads TGTGCCAGCAGGGCTTCCTTAGCGGGAGCCTACGAGCAGTACTTC.

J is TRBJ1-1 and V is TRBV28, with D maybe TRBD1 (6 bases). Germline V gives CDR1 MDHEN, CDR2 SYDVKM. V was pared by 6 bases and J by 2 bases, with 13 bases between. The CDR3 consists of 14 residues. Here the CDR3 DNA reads TGTGCCAGCAGATATCAGGGGAAAAACACTGAAGCTTTCTTT. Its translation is CASRYQGKNTEAFF.

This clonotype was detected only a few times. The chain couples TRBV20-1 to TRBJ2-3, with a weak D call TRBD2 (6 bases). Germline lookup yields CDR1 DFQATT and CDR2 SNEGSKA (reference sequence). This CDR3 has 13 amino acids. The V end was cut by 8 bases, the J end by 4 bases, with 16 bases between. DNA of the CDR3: TGCAGTCGGGACTCCCTTTCGGCAGATACGCAGTATTTT. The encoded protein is CSRDSLSADTQYF.

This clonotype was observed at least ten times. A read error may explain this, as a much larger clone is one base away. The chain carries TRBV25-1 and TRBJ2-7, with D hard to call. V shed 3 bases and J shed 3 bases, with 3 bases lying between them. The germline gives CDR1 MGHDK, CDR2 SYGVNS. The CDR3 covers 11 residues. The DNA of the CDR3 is TGTGCCAGCAGTGACTACTACGAGCAGTACTTC. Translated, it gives CASSDYYEQYF.

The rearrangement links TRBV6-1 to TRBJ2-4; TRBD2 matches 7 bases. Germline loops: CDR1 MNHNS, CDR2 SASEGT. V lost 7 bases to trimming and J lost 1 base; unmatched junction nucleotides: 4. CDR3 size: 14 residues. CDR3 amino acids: CASIDGGAKNIQYF. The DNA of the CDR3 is TGTGCCAGCATTGACGGGGGGGCCAAAAACATTCAGTACTTC.

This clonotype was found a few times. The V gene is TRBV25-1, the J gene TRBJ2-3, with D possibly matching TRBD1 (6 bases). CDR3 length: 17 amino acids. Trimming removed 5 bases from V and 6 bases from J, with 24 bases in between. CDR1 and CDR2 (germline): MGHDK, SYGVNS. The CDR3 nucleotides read TGTGCCAGCAGTTTCCCTCGCCAGGGGCCTGGTGGGGATACGCAGTATTTT. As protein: CASSFPRQGPGGDTQYF. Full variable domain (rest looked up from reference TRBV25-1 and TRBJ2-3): EADIYQTPRYLVIGTGKKITLECSQTMGHDKMYWYQQDPGMELHLIHYSYGVNSTEKGDLSSESTVSRIRTEHFPLTLESARPSHTSQYLCASSFPRQGPGGDTQYFGPGTRLTVL.

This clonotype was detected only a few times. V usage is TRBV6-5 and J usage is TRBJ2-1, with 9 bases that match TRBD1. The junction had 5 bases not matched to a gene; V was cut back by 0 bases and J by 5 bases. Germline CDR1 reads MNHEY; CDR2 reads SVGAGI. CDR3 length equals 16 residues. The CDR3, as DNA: TGTGCCAGCAGTTACTCCGGGACAGGGAAGAACAATGAGCAGTTCTTC. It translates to CASSYSGTGKNNEQFF.

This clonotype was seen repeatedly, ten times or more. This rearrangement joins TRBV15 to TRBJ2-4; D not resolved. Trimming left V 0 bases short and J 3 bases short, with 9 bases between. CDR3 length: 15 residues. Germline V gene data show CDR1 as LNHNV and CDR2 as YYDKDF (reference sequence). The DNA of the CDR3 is TGTGCCACCAGCAGAGATCCAGACGGCAAAAACATTCAGTACTTC. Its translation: CATSRDPDGKNIQYF.

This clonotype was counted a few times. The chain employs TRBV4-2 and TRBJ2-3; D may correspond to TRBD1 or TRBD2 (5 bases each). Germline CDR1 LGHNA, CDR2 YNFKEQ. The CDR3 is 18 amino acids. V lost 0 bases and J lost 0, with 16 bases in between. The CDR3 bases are TGTGCCAGCAGCCAAGATCCCGTACCGGGACCCAGCACAGATACGCAGTATTTT. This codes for CASSQDPVPGPSTDTQYF.

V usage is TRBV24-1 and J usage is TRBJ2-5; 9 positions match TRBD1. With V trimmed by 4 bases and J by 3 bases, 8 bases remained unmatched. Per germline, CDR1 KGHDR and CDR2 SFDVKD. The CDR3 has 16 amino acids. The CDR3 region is CATSDRPWTGEETQYF. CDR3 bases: TGTGCCACCAGTGACCGTCCATGGACAGGGGAAGAGACCCAGTACTTC.

The DNA for the CDR3 is TGTGCCAGCAGCCCGGGACTACTCGGGGAGCTGTTTTTT. Its protein is CASSPGLLGELFF. The chain joins TRBV7-2 to TRBJ2-2; 7 nucleotides agree with TRBD2. The CDR3 consists of 13 residues. In germline, CDR1 is SGHTA, CDR2 FQGNSA. V lost 5 bases, J lost 7 bases, and 4 bases stayed unmatched.

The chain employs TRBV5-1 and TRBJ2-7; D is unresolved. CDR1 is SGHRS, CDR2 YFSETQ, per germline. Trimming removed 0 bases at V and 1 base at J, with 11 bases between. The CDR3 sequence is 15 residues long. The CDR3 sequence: CASSLVSGQSYEQYF. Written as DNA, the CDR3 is TGCGCCAGCAGCTTGGTCTCAGGTCAGTCCTACGAGCAGTACTTC.

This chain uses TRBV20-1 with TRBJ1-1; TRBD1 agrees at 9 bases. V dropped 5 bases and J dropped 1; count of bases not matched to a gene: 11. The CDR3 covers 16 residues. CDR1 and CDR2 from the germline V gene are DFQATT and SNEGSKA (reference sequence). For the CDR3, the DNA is TGCAGTGCTCCTGGAAGGGACAGGGAATCGAACACTGAAGCTTTCTTT. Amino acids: CSAPGRDRESNTEAFF.

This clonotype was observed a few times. As DNA, the CDR3 is TGTGCCAGCAGGTCCACAGGGACTAGCGGCTACAATGAGCAGTTCTTC. Translated: CASRSTGTSGYNEQFF. J is TRBJ2-1 and V is TRBV6-1, with TRBD2 matching over 11 bases. Germline V gene sequence: CDR1 MNHNS, CDR2 SASEGT. The CDR3 length is 16 residues. Trimming cost V 6 bases and J 3 bases; bases outside gene matches: 7.

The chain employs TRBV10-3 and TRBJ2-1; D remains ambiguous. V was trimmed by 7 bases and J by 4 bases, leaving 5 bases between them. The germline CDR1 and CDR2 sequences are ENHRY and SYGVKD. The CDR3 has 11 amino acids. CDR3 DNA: TGTGCCATCAACGATTACAATGAGCAGTTCTTC. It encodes CAINDYNEQFF.

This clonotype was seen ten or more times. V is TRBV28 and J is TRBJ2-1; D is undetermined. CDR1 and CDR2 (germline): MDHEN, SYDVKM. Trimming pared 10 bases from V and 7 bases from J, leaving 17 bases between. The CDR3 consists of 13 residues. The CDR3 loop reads CATPGNGENEQFF. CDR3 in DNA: TGTGCCACCCCTGGTAACGGAGAAAATGAGCAGTTCTTC.

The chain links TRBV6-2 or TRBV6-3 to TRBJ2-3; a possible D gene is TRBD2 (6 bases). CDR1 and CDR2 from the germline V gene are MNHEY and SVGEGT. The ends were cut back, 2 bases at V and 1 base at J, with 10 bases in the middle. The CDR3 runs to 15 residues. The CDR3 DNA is TGTGCCAGCAGTTACGCGGGGATGGGCACAGATACGCAGTATTTT. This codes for CASSYAGMGTDTQYF.

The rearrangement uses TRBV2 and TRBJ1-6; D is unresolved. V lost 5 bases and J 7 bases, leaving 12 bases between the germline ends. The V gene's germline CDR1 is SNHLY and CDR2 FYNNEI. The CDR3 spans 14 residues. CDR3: CASSPNGRNSPLHF. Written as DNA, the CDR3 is TGTGCCAGCAGTCCTAACGGCCGAAATTCACCCCTCCACTTT.

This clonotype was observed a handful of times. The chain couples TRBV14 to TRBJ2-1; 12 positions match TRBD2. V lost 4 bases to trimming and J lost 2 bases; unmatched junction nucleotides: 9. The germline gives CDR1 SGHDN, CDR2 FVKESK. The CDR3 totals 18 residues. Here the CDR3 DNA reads TGTGCCAGCAGCCCCGGGACTAGCGGGTTAGAGCCCTACAATGAGCAGTTCTTC. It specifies CASSPGTSGLEPYNEQFF.

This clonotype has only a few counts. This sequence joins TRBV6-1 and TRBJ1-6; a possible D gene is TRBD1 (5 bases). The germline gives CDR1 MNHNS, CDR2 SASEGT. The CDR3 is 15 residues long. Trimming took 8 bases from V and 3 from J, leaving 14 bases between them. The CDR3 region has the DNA TGTGCCAGCTCCGAGGGACCGGTCTATAATTCACCCCTCCACTTT. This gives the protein CASSEGPVYNSPLHF.

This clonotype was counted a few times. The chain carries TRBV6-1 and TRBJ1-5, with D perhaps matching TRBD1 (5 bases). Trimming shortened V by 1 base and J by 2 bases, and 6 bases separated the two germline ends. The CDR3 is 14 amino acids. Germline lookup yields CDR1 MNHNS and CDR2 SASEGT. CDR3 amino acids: CASSEGRGNQPQHF. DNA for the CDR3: TGTGCCAGCAGTGAAGGCAGGGGCAATCAGCCCCAGCATTTT.

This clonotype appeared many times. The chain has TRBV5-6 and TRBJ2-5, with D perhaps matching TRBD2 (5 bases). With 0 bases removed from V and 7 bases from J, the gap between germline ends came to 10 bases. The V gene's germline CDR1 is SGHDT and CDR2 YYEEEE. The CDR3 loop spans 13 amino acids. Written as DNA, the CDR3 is TGTGCCAGCAGCTTGGCTAGCTGGGTGACCCAGTACTTC. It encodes CASSLASWVTQYF. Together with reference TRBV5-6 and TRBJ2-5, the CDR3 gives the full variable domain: DAGVTQSPTHLIKTRGQQVTLRCSPKSGHDTVSWYQQALGQGPQFIFQYYEEEERQRGNFPDRFSGHQFPNYSSELNVNALLLGDSALYLCASSLASWVTQYFGPGTRLLVL.

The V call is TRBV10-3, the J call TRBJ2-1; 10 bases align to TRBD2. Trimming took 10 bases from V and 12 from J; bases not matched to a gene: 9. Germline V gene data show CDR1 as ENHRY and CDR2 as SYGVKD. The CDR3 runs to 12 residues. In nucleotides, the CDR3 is TGTGCCACCGGGGCTAGCGGGAGTTTGCAGTTCTTC. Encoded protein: CATGASGSLQFF.

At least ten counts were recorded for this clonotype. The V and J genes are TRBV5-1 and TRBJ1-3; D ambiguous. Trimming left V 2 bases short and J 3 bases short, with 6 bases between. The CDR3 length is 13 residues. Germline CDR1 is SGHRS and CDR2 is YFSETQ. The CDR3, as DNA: TGCGCCAGCAGCTTCAGCGGTGGAAACACCATATATTTT. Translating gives CASSFSGGNTIYF.

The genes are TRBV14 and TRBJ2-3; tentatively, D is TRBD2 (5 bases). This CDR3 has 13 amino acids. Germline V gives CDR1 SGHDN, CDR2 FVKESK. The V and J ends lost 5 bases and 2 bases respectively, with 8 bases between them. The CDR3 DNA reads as TGTGCCAGCAGCTCGGAGGTCACAGATACGCAGTATTTT. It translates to CASSSEVTDTQYF.

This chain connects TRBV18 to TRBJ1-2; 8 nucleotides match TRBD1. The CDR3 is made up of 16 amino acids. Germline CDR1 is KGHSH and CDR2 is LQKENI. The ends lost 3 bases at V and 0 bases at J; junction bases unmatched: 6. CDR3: CASSPYGQGSNYGYTF. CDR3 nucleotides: TGTGCCAGCTCACCGTATGGACAGGGCTCTAACTATGGCTACACCTTC. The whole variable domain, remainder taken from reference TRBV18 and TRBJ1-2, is NAGVMQNPRHLVRRRGQEARLRCSPMKGHSHVYWYRQLPEEGLKFMVYLQKENIIDESGMPKERFSAEFPKEGPSILRIQQVVRGDSAAYFCASSPYGQGSNYGYTFGSGTRLTVV.